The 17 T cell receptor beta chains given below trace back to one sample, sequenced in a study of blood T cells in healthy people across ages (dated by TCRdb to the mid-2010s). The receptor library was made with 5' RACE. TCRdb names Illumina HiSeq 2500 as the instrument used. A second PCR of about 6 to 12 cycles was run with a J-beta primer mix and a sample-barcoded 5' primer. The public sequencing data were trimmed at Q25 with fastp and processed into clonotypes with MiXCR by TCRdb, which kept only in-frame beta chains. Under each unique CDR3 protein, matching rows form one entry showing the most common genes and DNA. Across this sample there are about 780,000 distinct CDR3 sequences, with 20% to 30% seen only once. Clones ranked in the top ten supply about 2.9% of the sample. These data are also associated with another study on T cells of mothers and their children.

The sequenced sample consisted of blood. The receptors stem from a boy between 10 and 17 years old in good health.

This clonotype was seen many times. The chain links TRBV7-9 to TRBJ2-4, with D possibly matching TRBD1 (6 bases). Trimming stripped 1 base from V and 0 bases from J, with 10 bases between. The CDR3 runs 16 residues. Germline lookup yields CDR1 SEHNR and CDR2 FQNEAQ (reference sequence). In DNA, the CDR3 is TGTGCCAGCAGCTTAGGTGGGGGCCAAGCCAAAAACATTCAGTACTTC. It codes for CASSLGGGQAKNIQYF.

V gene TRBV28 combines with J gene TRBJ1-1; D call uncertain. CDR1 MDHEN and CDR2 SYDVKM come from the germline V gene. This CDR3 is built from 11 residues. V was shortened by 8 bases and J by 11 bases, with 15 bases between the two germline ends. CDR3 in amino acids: CASATRGSAFF. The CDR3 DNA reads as TGTGCCAGCGCAACCCGGGGTTCGGCTTTCTTT.

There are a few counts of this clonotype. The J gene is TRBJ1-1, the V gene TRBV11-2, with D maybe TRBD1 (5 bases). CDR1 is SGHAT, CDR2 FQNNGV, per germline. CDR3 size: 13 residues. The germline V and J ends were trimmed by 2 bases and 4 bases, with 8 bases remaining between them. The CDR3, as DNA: TGTGCCAGCAGCTTAATAAGGGGCACTGAAGCTTTCTTT. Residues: CASSLIRGTEAFF. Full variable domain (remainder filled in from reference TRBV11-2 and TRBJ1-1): EAGVAQSPRYKIIEKRQSVAFWCNPISGHATLYWYQQILGQGPKLLIQFQNNGVVDDSQLPKDRFSAERLKGVDSTLKIQPAKLEDSAVYLCASSLIRGTEAFFGQGTRLTVV.

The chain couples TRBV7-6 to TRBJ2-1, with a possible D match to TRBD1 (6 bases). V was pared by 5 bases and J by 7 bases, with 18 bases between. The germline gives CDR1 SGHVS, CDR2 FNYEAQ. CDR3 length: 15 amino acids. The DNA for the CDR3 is TGTGCCAGCAGCACACAGGGTGGGCCGGGAAATGAGCAGTTCTTC. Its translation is CASSTQGGPGNEQFF.

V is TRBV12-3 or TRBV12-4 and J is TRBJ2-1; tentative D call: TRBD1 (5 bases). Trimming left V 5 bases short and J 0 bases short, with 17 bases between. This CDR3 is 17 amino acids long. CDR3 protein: CASSPSRQISSYNEQFF. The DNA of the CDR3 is TGTGCCAGCAGTCCATCGCGACAGATAAGCTCCTACAATGAGCAGTTCTTC.

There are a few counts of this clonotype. The CDR3 spells CAISESRQTNYGYTF. The CDR3 nucleotides are TGTGCCATCAGTGAGTCAAGGCAGACCAACTATGGCTACACCTTC. The chain uses TRBV10-3 and TRBJ1-2; D remains unclear. CDR3 length equals 15 residues. With 0 bases removed from V and 2 bases from J, the gap between germline ends came to 10 bases. Germline values: CDR1 ENHRY, CDR2 SYGVKD.

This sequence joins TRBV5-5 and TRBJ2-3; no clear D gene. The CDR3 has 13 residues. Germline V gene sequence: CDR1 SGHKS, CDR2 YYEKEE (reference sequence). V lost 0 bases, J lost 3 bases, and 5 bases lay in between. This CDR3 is CASSLARTDTQYF. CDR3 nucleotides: TGTGCCAGCAGCTTGGCCAGGACAGATACGCAGTATTTT.

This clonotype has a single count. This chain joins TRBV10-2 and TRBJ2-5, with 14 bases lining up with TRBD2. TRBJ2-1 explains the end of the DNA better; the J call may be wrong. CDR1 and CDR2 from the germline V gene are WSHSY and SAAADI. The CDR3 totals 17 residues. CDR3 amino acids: CASSARTSGRLNNEQFF. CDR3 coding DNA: TGCGCCAGCAGTGCCCGGACTAGCGGGAGGCTAAACAATGAGCAGTTCTTC.

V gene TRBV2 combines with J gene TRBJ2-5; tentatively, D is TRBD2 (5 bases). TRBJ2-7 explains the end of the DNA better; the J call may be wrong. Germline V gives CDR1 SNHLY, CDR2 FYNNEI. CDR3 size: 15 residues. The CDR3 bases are TGTGCCAGCAGTGAACCCACAGCGGACGTGAACGAGCAGTACTTC. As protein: CASSEPTADVNEQYF.

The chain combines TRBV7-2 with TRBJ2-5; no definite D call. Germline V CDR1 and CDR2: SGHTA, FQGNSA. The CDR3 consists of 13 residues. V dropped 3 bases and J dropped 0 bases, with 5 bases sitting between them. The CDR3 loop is CASSFTDQETQYF. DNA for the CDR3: TGTGCCAGCAGCTTCACAGACCAAGAGACCCAGTACTTC.

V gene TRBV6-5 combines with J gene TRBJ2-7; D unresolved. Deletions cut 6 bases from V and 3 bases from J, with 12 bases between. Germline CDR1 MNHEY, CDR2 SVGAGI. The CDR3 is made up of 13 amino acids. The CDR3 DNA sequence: TGTGCCAGCAGCCCAGGACGGCACTACGAGCAGTACTTC. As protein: CASSPGRHYEQYF.

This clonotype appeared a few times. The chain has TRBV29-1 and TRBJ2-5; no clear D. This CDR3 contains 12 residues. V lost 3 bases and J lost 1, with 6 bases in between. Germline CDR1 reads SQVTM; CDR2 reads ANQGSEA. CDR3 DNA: TGCAGCGTTGAGGGCACCCAAGAGACCCAGTACTTC. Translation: CSVEGTQETQYF.

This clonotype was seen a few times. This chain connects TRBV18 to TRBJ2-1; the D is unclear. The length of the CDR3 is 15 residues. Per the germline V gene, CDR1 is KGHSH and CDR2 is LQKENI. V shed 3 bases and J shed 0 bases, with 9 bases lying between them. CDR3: CASSPAHPSYNEQFF. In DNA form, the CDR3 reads TGTGCCAGCTCACCGGCACACCCCTCCTACAATGAGCAGTTCTTC.

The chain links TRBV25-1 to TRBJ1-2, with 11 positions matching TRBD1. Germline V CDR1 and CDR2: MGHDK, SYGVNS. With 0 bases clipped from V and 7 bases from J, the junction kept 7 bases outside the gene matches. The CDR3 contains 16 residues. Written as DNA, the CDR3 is TGTGCCAGCAGTGAATACGATCGGACAGGGGGCTCTGGCTACACCTTC. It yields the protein CASSEYDRTGGSGYTF.

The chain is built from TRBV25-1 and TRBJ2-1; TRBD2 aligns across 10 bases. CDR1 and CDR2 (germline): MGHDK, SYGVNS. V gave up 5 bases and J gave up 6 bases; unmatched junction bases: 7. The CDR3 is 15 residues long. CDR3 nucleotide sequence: TGTGCCAGCAGTACCCGGACTAGCGGTAGCAATGAGCAGTTCTTC. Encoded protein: CASSTRTSGSNEQFF.

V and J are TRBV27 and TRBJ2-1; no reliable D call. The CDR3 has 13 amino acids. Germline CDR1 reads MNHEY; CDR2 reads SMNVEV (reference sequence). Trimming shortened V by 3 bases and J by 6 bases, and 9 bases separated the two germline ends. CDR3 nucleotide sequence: TGTGCCAGCAGTTTTGGTGGGTCCAATGAGCAGTTCTTC. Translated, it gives CASSFGGSNEQFF.

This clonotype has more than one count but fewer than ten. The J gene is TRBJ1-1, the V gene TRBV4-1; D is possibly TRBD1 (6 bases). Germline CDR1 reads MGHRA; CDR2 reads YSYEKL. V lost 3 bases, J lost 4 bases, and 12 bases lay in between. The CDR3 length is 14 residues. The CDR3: CASSQTRGSTEAFF. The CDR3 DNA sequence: TGCGCCAGCAGCCAGACTAGGGGGAGCACTGAAGCTTTCTTT.